A selection of T cell receptor beta chains follows, all from one sample in a study of CD8 T cells in ankylosing spondylitis. TCRdb called the 5' RACE reads again in MiXCR, with one record for every CDR3 protein. The sample contains about 250,000 distinct CDR3 sequences, under 20% of which appear only once. The sample taken for sequencing was blood, either unsorted or a sorted T cell fraction (not recorded which). The source is a male donor with ankylosing spondylitis or in good health (not recorded which). Both conserved end residues are part of each CDR3. The order of the fields is J gene, V gene, CDR3 length, clone size, D gene, CDR3 DNA, CDR3 protein. D genes are given only for firm matches. Clone size, where shown, is once, few, many, or a class for clones that have expanded.

TRBJ2-7 TRBV7-2 14 few NA TGTGCCAGCAGCTCTCTGATTGACAACTACGAGCAGTACTTC CASSSLIDNYEQYF
TRBJ2-6 TRBV4-3 18 many TRBD1 TGCGCCAGCAGCCCCGGGACAGGACAATTCTCTGGGGCCAACGTCCTGACTTTC CASSPGTGQFSGANVLTF
TRBJ2-2 TRBV29-1 13 few NA TGCAGCGTTGAAGAGGGGCCCACCGGGGAGCTGTTTTTT CSVEEGPTGELFF
TRBJ2-1 TRBV5-1 15 NA NA TGCGCCAGCAGCGAGGGCCTTCTCGGTATTGCTGAGCAGTTCTTC CASSEGLLGIAEQFF
TRBJ2-1 TRBV12-3/TRBV12-4 15 NA TRBD1 TGTGCCAGCAGTTTAGGGACAGGGGGCCACAATGAGCAGTTCTTC CASSLGTGGHNEQFF
TRBJ2-1 TRBV6-1 15 many TRBD1 TGTGCCAGCAGTACCGGGACAGGGGTCTTAGGTGAGCAGTTCTTC CASSTGTGVLGEQFF
TRBJ2-7 TRBV12-3/TRBV12-4 15 NA TRBD2 TGTGCCAGCAGTGCGACTAGCGGGAGGGCCGGCGAGCAGTACTTC CASSATSGRAGEQYF
TRBJ2-7 TRBV15 13 few NA TGTGCCACCGGCCCATTGGGGTCCTACGAGCAGTACTTC CATGPLGSYEQYF
TRBJ2-3 TRBV5-8 16 NA NA TGTGCCAGCAGCTTGTTTACGTCTTCCAGCACAGATACGCAGTATTTT CASSLFTSSSTDTQYF
TRBJ2-1 TRBV5-1 18 few TRBD2 TGCGCCAGCAGCTTGGGACTAGCGGGAAGCTTCGGCTACAATGAGCAGTTCTTC CASSLGLAGSFGYNEQFF
TRBJ1-2 TRBV12-3/TRBV12-4 15 NA TRBD1 TGTGCCAGCAGTTTCCAGGGGGGGCTCGGATATGGCTACACCTTC CASSFQGGLGYGYTF
TRBJ2-3 TRBV29-1 14 NA TRBD2 TGCAGCGTCGCACTAGCGGATGGCACAGATACGCAGTATTTT CSVALADGTDTQYF
TRBJ2-1 TRBV11-2 13 many NA TGTGCCAGCAGCTTTAAACCTTCTAATGAGCAGTTCTTC CASSFKPSNEQFF
TRBJ1-1 TRBV5-1 14 NA NA TGCGCCAGCTCGGGGGTTGGGGGTAGGACTGAAGCTTTCTTT CASSGVGGRTEAFF
TRBJ2-1 TRBV29-1 12 once NA TGCAGCGTCAAAACGCCCCGCCCTGAGCAGTTCTTC CSVKTPRPEQFF
TRBJ2-2 TRBV6-5 20 many TRBD1 TGTGCCAGCAGTTACCCCCGGACAGGGTCTCACCGTATTGACACCGGGGAGCTGTTTTTT CASSYPRTGSHRIDTGELFF
TRBJ1-1 TRBV11-1 15 NA NA TGTGCCAGCAGCTCTGGAACCGGGTCGAGGACTGAAGCTTTCTTT CASSSGTGSRTEAFF
TRBJ2-1 TRBV9 16 NA TRBD1 TGTGCCAGCAGTCACCCAAGGGACAGTTTTTACAATGAGCAGTTCTTC CASSHPRDSFYNEQFF
TRBJ2-2 TRBV4-1 16 NA TRBD1 TGCGCCAGCAGCCATGCCCAGGGGGCAATCGCCGGGGAGCTGTTTTTT CASSHAQGAIAGELFF
TRBJ2-3 TRBV5-1 13 NA NA TGCGCCAGCAACCGGGAGCCTGCAGATACGCAGTATTTT CASNREPADTQYF
TRBJ2-1 TRBV20-1 15 few TRBD2 TGCAGTGCTAGAGAGGGGACTAGCGGGCAAAATGAGCAGTTCTTC CSAREGTSGQNEQFF
TRBJ2-7 TRBV12-3/TRBV12-4 13 few NA TGTGCCAGCAGTATAGCGGACCTCTACGAGCAGTACTTC CASSIADLYEQYF